What follows describes a single T cell receptor beta chain. Every patient experienced relapse after autologous stem cell transplantation, and brentuximab vedotin exposure varied. This entry belongs to a study of PD-1 blockade in classical Hodgkin lymphoma. Method: immunoSEQ multiplex PCR; TCRdb's copy keeps in-frame clones and lacks some. The sample has under 110,000 clones, approximately 90% seen once. Trimming removed 4 bases at V and 7 bases at J, with 15 bases between. Looked up from germline, CDR1 is SGHRS and CDR2 is YFSETQ. The CDR3 runs 13 residues. The sequence derives from a human donor with classical Hodgkin lymphoma. This specimen consisted of peripheral blood mononuclear cells (PBMCs), obtained before the second cycle of nivolumab. This rearrangement joins TRBV5-1 to TRBJ2-7; D unclear. The chain's CDR3 is CASSLTPTEEQYF. DNA of the CDR3: TGCGCCAGCAGCCTCACCCCCACCGAAGAGCAGTACTTC.